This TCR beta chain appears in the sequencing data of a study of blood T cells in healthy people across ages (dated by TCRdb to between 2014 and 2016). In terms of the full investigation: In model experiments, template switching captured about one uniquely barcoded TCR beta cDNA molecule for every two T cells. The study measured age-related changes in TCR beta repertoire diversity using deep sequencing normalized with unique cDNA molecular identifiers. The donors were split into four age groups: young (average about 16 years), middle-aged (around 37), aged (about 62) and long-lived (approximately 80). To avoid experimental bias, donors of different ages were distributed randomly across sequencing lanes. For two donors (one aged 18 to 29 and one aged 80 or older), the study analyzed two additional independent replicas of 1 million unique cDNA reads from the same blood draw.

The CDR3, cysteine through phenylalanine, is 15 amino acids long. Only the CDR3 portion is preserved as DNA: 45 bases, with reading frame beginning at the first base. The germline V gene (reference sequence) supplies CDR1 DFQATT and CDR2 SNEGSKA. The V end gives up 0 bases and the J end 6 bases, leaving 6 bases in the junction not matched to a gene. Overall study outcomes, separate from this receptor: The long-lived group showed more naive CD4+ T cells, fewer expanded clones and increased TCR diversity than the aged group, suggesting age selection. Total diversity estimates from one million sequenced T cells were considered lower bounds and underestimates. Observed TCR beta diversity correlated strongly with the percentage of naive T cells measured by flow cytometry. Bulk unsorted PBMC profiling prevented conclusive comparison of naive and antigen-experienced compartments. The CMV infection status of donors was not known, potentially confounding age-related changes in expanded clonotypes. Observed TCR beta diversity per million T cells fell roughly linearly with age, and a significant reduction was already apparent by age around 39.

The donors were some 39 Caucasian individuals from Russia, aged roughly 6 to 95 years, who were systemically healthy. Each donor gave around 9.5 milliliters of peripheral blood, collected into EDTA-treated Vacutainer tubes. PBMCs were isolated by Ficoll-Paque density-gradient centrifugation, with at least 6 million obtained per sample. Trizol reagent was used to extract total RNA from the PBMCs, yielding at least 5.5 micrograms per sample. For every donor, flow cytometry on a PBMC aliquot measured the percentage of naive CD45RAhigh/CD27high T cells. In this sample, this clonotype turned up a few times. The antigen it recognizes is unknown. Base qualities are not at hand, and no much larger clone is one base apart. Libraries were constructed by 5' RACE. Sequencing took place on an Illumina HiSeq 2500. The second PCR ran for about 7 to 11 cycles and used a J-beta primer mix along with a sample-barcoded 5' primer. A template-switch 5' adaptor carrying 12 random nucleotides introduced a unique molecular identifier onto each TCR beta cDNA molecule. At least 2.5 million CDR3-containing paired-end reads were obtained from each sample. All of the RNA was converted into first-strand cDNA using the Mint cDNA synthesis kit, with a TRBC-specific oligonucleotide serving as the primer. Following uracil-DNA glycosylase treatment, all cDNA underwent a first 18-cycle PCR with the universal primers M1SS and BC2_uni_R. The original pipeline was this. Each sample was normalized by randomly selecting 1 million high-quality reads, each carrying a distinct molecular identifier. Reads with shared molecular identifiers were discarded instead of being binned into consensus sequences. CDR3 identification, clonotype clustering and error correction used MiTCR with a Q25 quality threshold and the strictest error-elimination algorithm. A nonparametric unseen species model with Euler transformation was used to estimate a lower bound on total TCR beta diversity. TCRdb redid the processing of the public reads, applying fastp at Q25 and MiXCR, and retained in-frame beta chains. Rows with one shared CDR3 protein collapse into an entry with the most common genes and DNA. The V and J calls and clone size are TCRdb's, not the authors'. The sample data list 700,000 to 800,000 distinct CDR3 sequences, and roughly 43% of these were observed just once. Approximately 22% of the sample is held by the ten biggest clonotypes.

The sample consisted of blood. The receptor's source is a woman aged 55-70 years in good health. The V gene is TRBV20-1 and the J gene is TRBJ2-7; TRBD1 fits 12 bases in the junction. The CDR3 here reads CSARDPGQGAVEQYF. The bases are TGCAGTGCTAGAGATCCGGGACAGGGGGCGGTCGAGCAGTACTTC.